This entry is about one TCR beta chain. The antigen is not known. This sample is part of a study of shared clonotypes between healthy human individuals. Germline-derived CDR1 and CDR2 are MDHEN and SYDVKM. The CDR3 spans 13 residues. Between the trimmed V and J ends, which lost 4 bases and 3 bases, there was a span of 10 bases. The healthy adult donors were HIV-negative and reported no recent acute infections or vaccinations. Both subsets, CD45RA+ naive and CD45RA-negative memory, were split from the CD4+ cells. Study findings and constraints: Tissues were not sampled, only blood, and their repertoires likely differ. Roughly 5% of naive CD4 clonotypes were shared across a handful of donors.

Some clones are missing from TCRdb's copy, which holds only in-frame ones; the method was immunoSEQ multiplex PCR. The sample yields approximately 2.1 million clones, approximately 95% seen once. Sample: naive CD4+ T cells from PBMCs. Subset meaning: CD45RA+ positively selected. The sequence came from a man in his late teens or twenties in good health. Some clones in this sample may be carry-over from other donors' samples. The chain couples TRBV28 to TRBJ2-7; D unclear. CDR3 protein: CASSSTPFYEQYF. CDR3 nucleotides: TGTGCCAGCAGTTCGACCCCTTTCTACGAGCAGTACTTC.